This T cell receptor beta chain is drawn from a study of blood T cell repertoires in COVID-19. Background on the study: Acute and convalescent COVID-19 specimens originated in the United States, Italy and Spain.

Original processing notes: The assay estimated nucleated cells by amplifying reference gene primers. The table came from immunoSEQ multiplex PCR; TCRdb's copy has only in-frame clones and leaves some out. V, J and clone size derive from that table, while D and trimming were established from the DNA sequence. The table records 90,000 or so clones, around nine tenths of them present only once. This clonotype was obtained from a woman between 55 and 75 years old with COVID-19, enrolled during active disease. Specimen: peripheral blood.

CDR3 DNA: TGTGCCAGCAGCCAATCCGGCGGGGCGGGGGGACTCCAAGAGACCCAGTACTTC. Its translation: CASSQSGGAGGLQETQYF. The chain employs TRBV4-2 and TRBJ2-5, with 8 bases fitting TRBD2. The V gene end was trimmed by 2 bases and the J gene end by 1 base; junction bases not matched to a gene: 12. Germline CDR1 and CDR2: LGHNA and YNFKEQ. CDR3 size: 18 residues.